This T cell receptor beta chain came from a study of blood T cell repertoires in COVID-19. Assay used: immunoSEQ multiplex PCR; TCRdb lists only in-frame clones, some missing. The repertoire has some 400,000 clones, more than 75% of them found once; the top ten carry more than 0.85%. Germline CDR1 and CDR2: SGHRS and YFSETQ. V shed 3 bases and J 0 bases; nucleotides not matched to a gene: 11. The CDR3 consists of 18 residues. The sequenced sample consisted of peripheral blood. The chain combines TRBV5-1 with TRBJ1-1; TRBD1 matches 10 bases. This sequence was found in a human donor with acute or convalescent COVID-19. The donor label of this sample is uncertain. CDR3 sequence reads: CASSWGQGTNRLNTEAFF. The CDR3 bases are TGCGCCAGCAGCTGGGGACAGGGGACAAATAGACTGAACACTGAAGCTTTCTTT.